This T cell receptor beta chain was recovered during a study of blood T cell repertoires in COVID-19. Overall study: The cDNA or gDNA used as material had been derived from T cells, B-cell-depleted T cells, or PBMCs.

Some clones are missing from TCRdb's copy, which holds only in-frame ones; the method was immunoSEQ multiplex PCR. There are a few hundred thousand clones in the sample; around 88% occur only once, and over 10% lies in the top ten. Details on this clone: This sample includes further DNA sequences coding for the same CDR3.

The specimen sequenced was peripheral blood. This clonotype was obtained from a woman aged 50 to 60 with COVID-19, enrolled during active disease.

The CDR3 region has the DNA TGTGCCAGCAGCTTAGGACAGGGGGTAGGCGAGCAGTACTTC. Translating gives CASSLGQGVGEQYF. The genes are TRBV11-2 and TRBJ2-7, with 9 positions matching TRBD1. V was pared by 1 base and J by 6 bases, with 4 bases of the junction left unmatched. CDR1 and CDR2 (germline): SGHAT, FQNNGV. The CDR3 runs to 14 residues.